The present T cell receptor beta chain was sequenced within a study of beta chain features in type 1 diabetes. Study-level findings and limits: VDJ junctions sequenced from type 1 diabetes patients showed fewer insertions and more deletions. In all four CD4+ subsets, TCRB CDR3 length was significantly, moderately reduced in type 1 diabetes.

On this clone: Its antigen is still unknown.

The authors reverse transcribed all of the isolated RNA, so sequencing captured expressed TCRB transcripts. Regulatory, naive and central memory T cell samples averaged roughly 3.8 million reads. Assay used: immunoSEQ multiplex PCR; TCRdb lists only in-frame clones, some missing. Here the sample spans around 650,000 clones, roughly an eighth being singletons. The CDR3 length is 12 residues. V lost 8 bases and J 10 bases, leaving 12 bases between the germline ends. CDR1 and CDR2 from the germline V gene are LNHDA and SQIVND (reference sequence). The sequence was obtained from a man in his thirties or forties with type 1 diabetes. Input material: naive CD4+ T cells from blood. The chain combines TRBV19 with TRBJ1-6, with D possibly being TRBD1 (5 bases). This CDR3 reads CASQPQGSPLHF. The DNA of the CDR3 is TGTGCCAGTCAGCCCCAGGGCTCACCCCTCCACTTT.